This T cell receptor beta chain was captured in a study of blood T cell repertoires in COVID-19. Looking at the study overall: Samples came from the United States, Italy and Spain, spanning acute and convalescent COVID-19. PBMCs, B-cell-depleted T cells, or T cells were the source of the cDNA or gDNA that made up the material.

V was pared by 6 bases and J by 5 bases, with 11 bases between. The CDR3 has 13 residues. Authors' analysis steps: Reference gene primer amplification in the assay estimated nucleated cell counts. Sequenced by immunoSEQ multiplex PCR; TCRdb stores in-frame clones only, minus some. Clonal size and the V and J genes are those of that table, whereas D and trimming came from the DNA. Counted here are some 80,000 clones, roughly 86% occurring once; the ten biggest clones make up around 7.2%. This clone appeared once. What was sequenced was peripheral blood. The gene calls are TRBV12-3 or TRBV12-4 and TRBJ1-5; tentative D call: TRBD1 (6 bases). The TCR comes from a human donor in a cohort sampled during active COVID-19. The DNA for the CDR3 is TGTGCCAGCAGAACAGGGTTCGATCAGCCCCAGCATTTT. Translating it yields CASRTGFDQPQHF.